What follows are 27 T cell receptor beta chains derived from one specimen sequenced in a study of identical twins. MiXCR was run by TCRdb on the 5' RACE reads, yielding one entry per CDR3 protein. The profile covers about 250,000 distinct CDR3 sequences, with approximately 8% appearing a single time and around 5% taken by the ten largest. The same data also went into a second study, on yellow fever vaccine responses in identical twins.

The sample was CD8+ T cells sorted from blood. The origin of the receptors is a woman younger than 30 in good health.

The CDR3 region is CASSISFSGHHEQYF. The CDR3 DNA reads as TGTGCCAGTAGTATAAGTTTTAGCGGGCACCACGAGCAGTACTTC. The V call is TRBV19, the J call TRBJ2-7, with 7 bases matching TRBD2. The CDR3 runs 15 residues. Germline CDR1 and CDR2: LNHDA and SQIVND (reference sequence). Trimming cost V 2 bases and J 5 bases; bases outside gene matches: 9.

This clonotype has only a few counts. This may arise from a read error, as a much more abundant clone is one base away. The chain couples TRBV7-9 to TRBJ2-1; the D gene is possibly TRBD1 (6 bases). This CDR3 is built from 12 residues. V was cut by 6 bases and J by 5 bases, with 8 bases left in between. The germline CDR1 and CDR2 sequences are SEHNR and FQNEAQ (reference sequence). The CDR3 nucleotides read TGTGCCAGCAGACCAGGGGACAATGAGCAGTTCTTC. Translated, it gives CASRPGDNEQFF. Full variable domain (missing parts from reference TRBV7-9 and TRBJ2-1): DTGVSQNPRHKITKRGQNVTFRCDPISEHNRLYWYRQTLGQGPEFLTYFQNEAQLEKSRLLSDRFSAERPKGSFSTLEIQRTEQGDSAMYLCASRPGDNEQFFGPGTRLTVL.

The V gene is TRBV5-8, the J gene TRBJ1-2; maybe TRBD1 (6 bases). The V end was cut by 6 bases, the J end by 2 bases, with 23 bases between. Germline loops: CDR1 SGHTS, CDR2 YDEGEE. This CDR3 has 17 amino acids. The CDR3 here is CASTSGDQAGRNYGYTF. The CDR3 DNA follows: TGTGCCAGCACCTCAGGGGACCAAGCCGGGAGAAACTATGGCTACACCTTC.

The CDR3 loop reads CASSSRGRGAEKYGYTF. The CDR3 DNA reads as TGCGCCAGCAGCTCTAGGGGGCGGGGGGCCGAGAAGTATGGCTACACCTTC. The chain uses TRBV4-1 and TRBJ1-2, with 7 bases matching TRBD1. The ends lost 5 bases at V and 5 bases at J; junction bases unmatched: 17. The germline gives CDR1 MGHRA, CDR2 YSYEKL. This CDR3 is 17 amino acids long.

The rearrangement joins TRBV20-1 to TRBJ2-3, with 7 bases lining up with TRBD1. V was pared by 4 bases and J by 2 bases, with 9 bases of the junction left unmatched. Germline CDR1 and CDR2: DFQATT and SNEGSKA (reference sequence). This CDR3 is built from 15 residues. The CDR3 DNA is TGCAGTGCTACACCGACAGGGAAAAACACAGATACGCAGTATTTT. Its protein product is CSATPTGKNTDTQYF.

This clonotype was detected ten times or more. The chain couples TRBV14 to TRBJ2-3; D remains unclear. There are 13 residues in the CDR3. V was pared by 2 bases and J by 2 bases, with 5 bases between. Looked up from germline, CDR1 is SGHDN and CDR2 is FVKESK. The DNA of the CDR3 is TGTGCCAGCAGCCAATATCTCACAGATACGCAGTATTTT. Its translation is CASSQYLTDTQYF.

J is TRBJ2-3 and V is TRBV12-3 or TRBV12-4; 11 nucleotides agree with TRBD1. V trimming: 8 bases; J trimming: 3 bases; junction bases outside the gene matches: 10. This CDR3 comprises 16 residues. The CDR3 DNA reads TGTGCCAGCCCCCCAGGTGGGACAGGGGGGACAGATACGCAGTATTTT. Its protein product is CASPPGGTGGTDTQYF.

This clonotype was recorded at least ten times. This chain uses TRBV7-9 with TRBJ2-7; the match to TRBD1 covers 10 bases. The germline gives CDR1 SEHNR, CDR2 FQNEAQ (reference sequence). This CDR3 has 15 amino acids. Trimming at V came to 6 bases and at J to 2 bases, leaving 7 bases not matched to a gene. This chain's CDR3 is CASSRQGARPYEQYV. The DNA of the CDR3 is TGTGCCAGCAGTCGACAGGGGGCGAGGCCCTACGAGCAGTACGTC.

In this sample, this clonotype turned up many times. J is TRBJ2-3 and V is TRBV5-1; TRBD1 is a possible D gene (5 bases). V lost 2 bases and J 6 bases, leaving 13 bases between the germline ends. Germline V lookup: CDR1 SGHRS, CDR2 YFSETQ. CDR3 length: 14 amino acids. CDR3 region: CASSLPTEWDTQYF. CDR3 nucleotide sequence: TGCGCCAGCAGCTTACCGACAGAATGGGATACGCAGTATTTT.

The V call is TRBV3-1, the J call TRBJ2-1, with 10 nucleotides matching TRBD2. The germline V gene encodes CDR1 LGHDT and CDR2 YNNKEL (reference sequence). This CDR3 region has 19 residues. Germline trimming cut 0 bases from V and 3 bases from J; bases unmatched to any gene: 11. CDR3: CASSQDRLAGVTYYNEQFF. CDR3 DNA: TGTGCCAGCAGCCAAGATCGCCTAGCGGGGGTTACCTACTACAATGAGCAGTTCTTC.

Ten or more counts support this clonotype. V gene TRBV27 combines with J gene TRBJ2-4; TRBD1 is a possible D gene (6 bases). Between the trimmed V and J ends, which lost 4 bases and 8 bases, there was a span of 12 bases. The CDR3 runs 13 residues. From germline, CDR1 is MNHEY and CDR2 SMNVEV (reference sequence). The CDR3 DNA reads as TGTGCCAGCAGTTATACAGGGATGGACATTCAGTACTTC. Encoded protein: CASSYTGMDIQYF.

This clonotype was found a few times. This chain uses TRBV7-2 with TRBJ1-1; D is unresolved. V lost 2 bases to trimming and J lost 1 base, with 5 bases between them. The CDR3 sequence is 13 residues long. Germline values: CDR1 SGHTA, CDR2 FQGNSA. The DNA of the CDR3 is TGTGCCAGCAGCTTAAACGGGAACACTGAAGCTTTCTTT. It translates to CASSLNGNTEAFF.

This clonotype was seen a few times. CDR3 in DNA: TGTGCCAGCAGTTTGAGGAGGTCGGGGCAGCCCCAGCATTTT. Translating it yields CASSLRRSGQPQHF. The V and J genes are TRBV12-3 or TRBV12-4 and TRBJ1-5; D ambiguous. This CDR3 contains 14 residues. Trimming removed 3 bases at V and 7 bases at J, with 13 bases between.

The V gene is TRBV9, the J gene TRBJ2-1; maybe TRBD2 (6 bases). Trimming removed 2 bases at V and 3 bases at J, with 9 bases between. The germline V gene encodes CDR1 SGDLS and CDR2 YYNGEE. The CDR3 runs 14 residues. The CDR3 nucleotides read TGTGCCAGCAGCGTCGAGACTAGCTACAATGAGCAGTTCTTC. As protein: CASSVETSYNEQFF.

This clonotype came up many times. The J gene is TRBJ2-2, the V gene TRBV3-1, with D hard to call. Per the germline V gene, CDR1 is LGHDT and CDR2 is YNNKEL (reference sequence). The V gene lost 1 base and the J gene lost 5 bases, with 8 bases spanning the gap. This CDR3 is 14 amino acids long. The CDR3 here is CASSQVTGTGELFF. The CDR3 nucleotides read TGTGCCAGCAGCCAAGTCACGGGTACCGGGGAGCTGTTTTTT.

V usage is TRBV29-1 and J usage is TRBJ2-7, with 8 bases aligning to TRBD2. This CDR3 contains 16 residues. Germline-derived CDR1 and CDR2 are SQVTM and ANQGSEA. The V and J ends lost 7 bases and 0 bases, in that order; junction bases with no gene match: 14. The chain's CDR3 is CSAEGTSGSRSYEQYF. The CDR3 DNA is TGCAGCGCCGAGGGGACTAGTGGGAGTCGCTCCTACGAGCAGTACTTC.

This clonotype appeared many times. The CDR3 coding sequence is TGTGCCAGCAGCCCCCAGGGTAAGCAGTTCTTC. Translation: CASSPQGKQFF. The chain has TRBV12-3 or TRBV12-4 and TRBJ2-1; maybe TRBD1 (5 bases). The CDR3 contains 11 residues. The V and J ends lost 6 bases and 11 bases respectively, with 11 bases between them.

This clonotype was found many times. CDR3 coding DNA: TGTGCCAGCAGCCTCGGGGCCACCTGGTCGGATACGCAGTATTTT. Its protein is CASSLGATWSDTQYF. The chain uses TRBV5-6 and TRBJ2-3; either TRBD1 or TRBD2 may supply D (5 bases each). CDR3 length: 15 amino acids. Germline V CDR1 and CDR2: SGHDT, YYEEEE. V lost 4 bases to trimming and J lost 6 bases, with 18 bases between them.

This clonotype has at least ten counts. The CDR3 sequence is CASSLRGVFTDTQYF. The DNA of the CDR3 is TGTGCCAGCAGCTTGAGGGGGGTATTCACAGATACGCAGTATTTT. This chain links TRBV5-6 with TRBJ2-3, with D tentatively TRBD1 or TRBD2 (6 bases each). V shed 1 base and J shed 2 bases, with 11 bases lying between them. CDR3 length equals 15 residues. Germline values: CDR1 SGHDT, CDR2 YYEEEE. Drawing the rest from reference TRBV5-6 and TRBJ2-3, the complete variable domain is DAGVTQSPTHLIKTRGQQVTLRCSPKSGHDTVSWYQQALGQGPQFIFQYYEEEERQRGNFPDRFSGHQFPNYSSELNVNALLLGDSALYLCASSLRGVFTDTQYFGPGTRLTVL.

V gene TRBV11-2 combines with J gene TRBJ1-1; D is uncertain. The V gene's germline CDR1 is SGHAT and CDR2 FQNNGV. This CDR3 has 15 residues. V gave up 2 bases and J gave up 1 base, with 11 bases separating them. The CDR3 DNA reads as TGTGCCAGCAGCTTAATGCGGGGAGGGAACACTGAAGCTTTCTTT. Amino acid sequence: CASSLMRGGNTEAFF.

This clonotype has a handful of counts. The V call is TRBV5-4, the J call TRBJ1-1; 7 nucleotides line up with TRBD1. J was trimmed by 8 bases and V by 2 bases; bases with no gene match: 9. This CDR3 comprises 14 residues. In germline, CDR1 is SGHNT, CDR2 YYREEE (reference sequence). The CDR3 DNA follows: TGTGCCAGCAGCTTTAGCTCGGGGACAGAAGAAGCTTTCTTT. Protein: CASSFSSGTEEAFF. The variable domain in full, completed from reference TRBV5-4 and TRBJ1-1, reads ETGVTQSPTHLIKTRGQQVTLRCSSQSGHNTVSWYQQALGQGPQFIFQYYREEENGRGNFPPRFSGLQFPNYSSELNVNALELDDSALYLCASSFSSGTEEAFFGQGTRLTVV.

This clonotype has ten or more counts. The chain is built from TRBV29-1 and TRBJ2-1; 8 bases are a match to TRBD1. This CDR3 spans 18 amino acids. Germline trimming cut 0 bases from V and 0 bases from J; bases unmatched to any gene: 10. Germline-derived CDR1 and CDR2 are SQVTM and ANQGSEA. DNA for the CDR3: TGCAGCGTTGAAGATCTTAAGGACAGGGTGAGCTCCTACAATGAGCAGTTCTTC. Protein: CSVEDLKDRVSSYNEQFF.

This clonotype was seen a handful of times. This sequence joins TRBV20-1 and TRBJ2-1; 8 positions match TRBD2. Looked up from germline, CDR1 is DFQATT and CDR2 is SNEGSKA (reference sequence). V gave up 0 bases and J gave up 2 bases; unmatched junction bases: 6. This CDR3 contains 16 residues. CDR3 nucleotides: TGCAGTGCTAGAGATTCAGCGGGAGAGGCCTACAATGAGCAGTTCTTC. Its protein product is CSARDSAGEAYNEQFF.

This clonotype occurred many times. The chain recombines TRBV5-1 with TRBJ2-7; D possibly uses TRBD1 or TRBD2 (6 bases each). V gave up 4 bases and J gave up 3 bases, with 17 bases separating them. This CDR3 contains 15 residues. Germline V gene data show CDR1 as SGHRS and CDR2 as YFSETQ. CDR3 in DNA: TGCGCCAGCAGCGGGACTGGGGGCGACCGCTACGAGCAGTACTTC. This encodes CASSGTGGDRYEQYF. The full variable domain, in which reference TRBV5-1 and TRBJ2-7 provide the parts outside the CDR3, is KAGVTQTPRYLIKTRGQQVTLSCSPISGHRSVSWYQQTPGQGLQFLFEYFSETQRNKGNFPGRFSGRQFSNSRSEMNVSTLELGDSALYLCASSGTGGDRYEQYFGPGTRLTVT.

This clonotype was found a few times. V gene TRBV12-3 or TRBV12-4 combines with J gene TRBJ2-3, with TRBD2 matching 7 bases. Losses at the gene ends were 6 bases for V and 6 bases for J; bases not matched to a gene: 15. CDR3 length equals 16 residues. The DNA of the CDR3 is TGTGCCAGCAGCCTGGAGGGAGGGGTTCATGTGGATACGCAGTATTTT. It is translated as CASSLEGGVHVDTQYF.

This clonotype was picked up a small number of times. This sequence joins TRBV5-1 and TRBJ2-1; unclear D gene. Germline loops: CDR1 SGHRS, CDR2 YFSETQ. This CDR3 has 14 amino acids. Trimming pared 4 bases from V and 6 bases from J, leaving 14 bases between. This chain's CDR3 is CASSPPHTGNEQFF. CDR3 in DNA: TGCGCCAGCAGCCCGCCCCACACCGGCAATGAGCAGTTCTTC.

V usage is TRBV2 and J usage is TRBJ2-1; 7 bases map to TRBD2. The CDR3 has 20 amino acids. The junction had 20 bases not matched to a gene; V was cut back by 6 bases and J by 0 bases. The germline CDR1 and CDR2 sequences are SNHLY and FYNNEI. In DNA form, the CDR3 reads TGTGCCAGCAGGGCCATTCTAGCGGACGAATATAAGGACTCCTACAATGAGCAGTTCTTC. It codes for CASRAILADEYKDSYNEQFF.